These T cell receptor beta chains were read from a single sample in a study of T cell repertoires in cytomegalovirus infection. TCRdb itself ran the reads through MiXCR, one entry per CDR3 protein. The repertoire holds 500,000 to 600,000 distinct CDR3 sequences, with approximately 15% as singletons. Sequencing was carried out using CD8+ T cells from PBMCs. The receptors were gathered from a human donor in good health (CMV status not recorded). Some clones in this sample may be carry-over from other donors' samples. Both conserved end residues are part of each CDR3. Fields, in order: CDR3 protein, CDR3 DNA, V gene, clone size, D gene, J gene. The D gene is left open where the match is weak. For some rows the clone size is stated as once, few or many, or as a class when expanded; others skip it.

CASSSNDGRISYEQYF TGTGCCAGCAGCTCCAATGACGGACGGATCTCCTACGAGCAGTACTTC TRBV7-9 many . TRBJ2-7
CASSTGGMNTEAFF TGTGCCAGCAGCACAGGGGGGATGAACACTGAAGCTTTCTTT TRBV9 . TRBD1 TRBJ1-1
CASSPPEGAEAFF TGTGCCAGCAGTCCTCCGGAGGGAGCTGAAGCTTTCTTT TRBV28 . . TRBJ1-1
CASRDFTGGGNTIYF TGTGCCAGCAGGGACTTTACAGGGGGCGGAAACACCATATATTTT TRBV11-2 . TRBD1 TRBJ1-3
CASSPPSGLAGGEQFF TGTGCCAGCAGCCCACCCTCGGGACTAGCAGGGGGTGAGCAGTTCTTC TRBV11-2 many TRBD2 TRBJ2-1
CAVRLGTEAFF TGTGCCGTGAGGCTGGGGACTGAAGCTTTCTTT TRBV27 . . TRBJ1-1
CASSSGAGKNNEQFF TGCGCCAGCAGCTCCGGGGCCGGGAAAAACAATGAGCAGTTCTTC TRBV5-1 . . TRBJ2-1
CASSQTGQSSYEQYF TGCGCCAGCAGCCAAACGGGACAGTCCTCCTACGAGCAGTACTTC TRBV4-1 few TRBD1 TRBJ2-7
CASSSPRGAAYNEQFF TGTGCCAGCAGCTCCCCCCGCGGGGCGGCATACAATGAGCAGTTCTTC TRBV11-1 many . TRBJ2-1
CASSSAGLGNEQFF TGTGCCAGCAGCTCCGCCGGGTTGGGGAATGAGCAGTTCTTC TRBV11-3 . . TRBJ2-1
CASSINGDRPSPLHF TGTGCCAGTAGTATAAACGGGGACAGACCTTCACCCCTCCACTTT TRBV19 few TRBD1 TRBJ1-6
CASRFSGTGGGNEQFF TGTGCCAGCAGATTCTCCGGGACAGGGGGCGGGAATGAGCAGTTCTTC TRBV27 few TRBD1 TRBJ2-1
CASSPTSGFYNEQFF TGTGCCAGCAGCCCCACTAGCGGGTTCTACAATGAGCAGTTCTTC TRBV7-8 many TRBD2 TRBJ2-1
CAISGLNGFSTDTQYF TGTGCCATCAGCGGACTGAACGGCTTTAGCACAGATACGCAGTATTTT TRBV10-3 few . TRBJ2-3
CASSLTPRLAGDTQYF TGTGCCAGCAGCTTAACGCCGCGACTAGCGGGAGATACGCAGTATTTT TRBV7-3 . TRBD2 TRBJ2-3
CASSANTQYF TGTGCCAGCAGCGCGAATACGCAGTATTTT TRBV7-9 many . TRBJ2-3
CASSLDRGRSEAFF TGTGCCAGCAGCCTCGACAGGGGTAGGTCTGAAGCTTTCTTT TRBV27 . TRBD1 TRBJ1-1
CASSDGSTTGELFF TGTGCCAGCAGTGACGGCTCCACCACCGGGGAGCTGTTTTTT TRBV2 few . TRBJ2-2
CASSPSGTGGNEQFF TGTGCCAGCAGTCCCTCCGGGACAGGTGGCAATGAGCAGTTCTTC TRBV27 . TRBD1 TRBJ2-1
CASSQDLLAGVGKRTDTQYF TGTGCCAGCAGCCAAGATCTACTAGCGGGAGTAGGTAAACGCACAGATACGCAGTATTTT TRBV4-2 many TRBD2 TRBJ2-3
CSATDRGHEQFF TGCAGTGCTACCGACAGGGGTCATGAGCAGTTCTTC TRBV20-1 . TRBD1 TRBJ2-1
CASSYDGGGYGYTF TGTGCCAGCAGTTATGACGGAGGAGGGTATGGCTACACCTTC TRBV6-5 . . TRBJ1-2
CASSPWTGTSYNEQFF TGTGCCAGCAGCCCCTGGACAGGGACCTCCTACAATGAGCAGTTCTTC TRBV11-2 many TRBD1 TRBJ2-1
CASSSTDRRTEAFF TGTGCCAGCAGCTCAACGGACAGACGCACTGAAGCTTTCTTT TRBV5-5 few . TRBJ1-1
CASSITPADEQFF TGTGCCAGCAGCATAACGCCGGCGGATGAGCAGTTCTTC TRBV7-3 many . TRBJ2-1
CASSSPPAGGPYPPYNEQFF TGTGCCAGCAGTTCCCCACCAGCGGGGGGTCCTTATCCCCCCTACAATGAGCAGTTCTTC TRBV6-6 . TRBD2 TRBJ2-1
CASRTTRGVNTEAFF TGTGCCAGCAGAACTACGCGGGGGGTGAACACTGAAGCTTTCTTT TRBV11-2 many . TRBJ1-1
CASSLSGPQGNTEAFF TGTGCCAGCAGCCTGTCGGGCCCTCAGGGAAACACTGAAGCTTTCTTT TRBV7-8 many . TRBJ1-1
CASSAGGSSTDTQYF TGTGCCAGCAGCGCCGGGGGCTCTAGCACAGATACGCAGTATTTT TRBV7-8 many . TRBJ2-3
CASSYSATGVGNTEAFF TGTGCCAGCAGTTACTCGGCGACAGGGGTGGGGAACACTGAAGCTTTCTTT TRBV6-5 many TRBD1 TRBJ1-1
CASSFGRGLSSSYNEQFF TGTGCCAGCAGCTTCGGGCGGGGGTTATCCAGCTCCTACAATGAGCAGTTCTTC TRBV7-3 few TRBD2 TRBJ2-1
CATSRAPRGGAGYEQYF TGTGCCACCAGCAGAGCCCCCCGGGGGGGCGCAGGCTACGAGCAGTACTTC TRBV15 once TRBD2 TRBJ2-7
CASSFHRVDTYEQYF TGTGCCAGCAGTTTCCACAGGGTAGATACCTACGAGCAGTACTTC TRBV6-6 many . TRBJ2-7
CASSFLGKGQGIHEQYF TGTGCCAGCAGTTTTTTGGGTAAGGGACAGGGGATCCACGAGCAGTACTTC TRBV27 few TRBD1 TRBJ2-7
CASSLGHSPVRDNSPLHF TGTGCCAGCAGCTTAGGCCACTCCCCGGTCAGAGATAATTCACCCCTCCACTTT TRBV5-6 many . TRBJ1-6
CASSFGLAGGDYEQYF TGTGCCAGCAGTTTCGGACTAGCGGGAGGCGACTACGAGCAGTACTTC TRBV12-3/TRBV12-4 many TRBD2 TRBJ2-7
CASSPAHSYEQYF TGTGCCAGCAGCCCGGCCCACTCCTACGAGCAGTACTTC TRBV5-5 many . TRBJ2-7
CASSIGQGIDEQYF TGTGCCAGCAGTATCGGACAGGGGATCGACGAGCAGTACTTC TRBV2 many TRBD1 TRBJ2-7
CASRRPQRDSPLHF TGTGCCAGCAGACGTCCCCAGAGAGACTCACCCCTCCACTTT TRBV7-9 many . TRBJ1-6
CASKLYGSYNEQFF TGTGCCAGCAAGTTGTATGGCTCCTACAATGAGCAGTTCTTC TRBV7-8 many . TRBJ2-1
CASSSTQTDTQYF TGTGCCAGCAGCTCGACTCAGACAGATACGCAGTATTTT TRBV7-9 many . TRBJ2-3
CASSQDREGPTEAFF TGTGCCAGCAGCCAAGATCGAGAGGGCCCCACTGAAGCTTTCTTT TRBV4-2 . . TRBJ1-1
CASRILTGSAYEQYF TGTGCCAGCAGGATACTTACAGGGTCCGCCTACGAGCAGTACTTC TRBV6-1 few . TRBJ2-7
CASSVATNYEQYF TGTGCCAGCAGCGTGGCCACGAACTACGAGCAGTACTTC TRBV9 . . TRBJ2-7
CASSLDGLAGRAEQFF TGTGCCAGCAGCTTAGATGGGCTAGCGGGGAGAGCTGAGCAGTTCTTC TRBV7-2 many TRBD2 TRBJ2-1